A single sample gave rise to the 25 T cell receptor beta chains below, sequenced in a study of tumor-infiltrating lymphocytes in primary liver carcinoma. Starting material of around 460 ng total RNA yielded TCR beta cDNA via a constant-region primer. Investigators got TCR beta libraries out of three nested multiplex PCR rounds, done with slightly modified ARM-PCR. TRBV1-TRBV30 forward primers paired with a C-beta reverse primer were used in the first two PCR rounds, which ran approximately 10 cycles each. In TCRdb, the multiplex PCR reads were re-called with MiXCR into one record per CDR3 protein. Seen here are about 100,000 distinct CDR3 sequences, around 68% observed once, and the top ten hold 27%. Total RNA and DNA came together from roughly 20-30 mg of bulk tissue without cell sorting. Sequencing was done on a sample of tumor-adjacent normal liver tissue. The receptors here all came from a middle-aged man with primary liver carcinoma and hepatitis B virus infection.

In regard to this clonotype: The junction shows a germline mismatch at one end, possibly a read error. CDR3 nucleotides: TGTGACAGCAGTTCCGGACAGGGAGGGACTAGCTGGAGAATCTACGAGCAGTACTTC. Protein product: CDSSSGQGGTSWRIYEQYF. This sequence joins TRBV6-2 or TRBV6-3 and TRBJ2-7; TRBD2 might be the D (9 bases). Germline values: CDR1 MNHEY, CDR2 SVGEGT. This CDR3 is 19 amino acids long.

At least ten counts were recorded for this clonotype. This chain uses TRBV12-3 or TRBV12-4 with TRBJ2-2; 7 bases map to TRBD2. V shed 4 bases, J shed 0 bases, and the junction held 8 bases outside the gene matches. There are 17 residues in the CDR3. The CDR3 region is CASSWGAGNANTGELFF. The CDR3 region has the DNA TGTGCCAGCAGTTGGGGAGCGGGGAACGCGAACACCGGGGAGCTGTTTTTT.

V is TRBV5-1 and J is TRBJ2-1, with D possibly TRBD1 on 5 matching bases. Germline lookup yields CDR1 SGHRS and CDR2 YFSETQ. The CDR3 runs 16 residues. The germline V and J ends were trimmed by 5 bases and 7 bases, with 22 bases remaining between them. The CDR3 sequence: CASSRQETEDGNEQFF. DNA of the CDR3: TGCGCCAGCAGTAGGCAGGAGACAGAGGATGGGAATGAGCAGTTCTTC.

As to this clonotype: One end of the junction varies from germline; a read error may be responsible. The rearrangement uses TRBV11-1 and TRBJ2-3; D perhaps matches TRBD2 (5 bases). Germline CDR1 reads SGHAT; CDR2 reads FQDESV (reference sequence). The CDR3 loop spans 13 amino acids. CDR3 sequence: CASSGLVRHTRYF. In nucleotides, the CDR3 is TGTGCCAGCAGCGGACTTGTAAGGCATACGCGGTATTTT.

In its sample, this clonotype was seen a few times. This sequence joins TRBV7-9 and TRBJ1-2; D is perhaps TRBD1 (5 bases). Trimming took 5 bases from V and 8 from J, leaving 21 bases between them. The CDR3 sequence is 15 residues long. The germline CDR1 and CDR2 sequences are SEHNR and FQNEAQ (reference sequence). For the CDR3, the DNA is TGTGCCAGCAGCCATGTCATTGGACATCCAACCGGCTACACCTTC. This translates into CASSHVIGHPTGYTF.

Points on this clonotype: A much more abundant neighbour one base away suggests this may be a read error. The chain uses TRBV10-3 and TRBJ2-3; D is possibly TRBD2 (7 bases). The V end was cut by 10 bases, the J end by 0 bases, with 20 bases between. CDR1 and CDR2 (germline): ENHRY, SYGVKD. The CDR3 is 16 residues long. The CDR3 loop is CATGGSRDSSTDTQYF. The CDR3 DNA reads TGTGCCACGGGGGGCTCACGTGATTCTAGCACAGATACGCAGTATTTT.

At least ten counts were recorded for this clonotype. The chain recombines TRBV4-2 with TRBJ2-6, with 8 positions matching TRBD2. V shed 0 bases, J shed 4 bases, and the junction held 14 bases outside the gene matches. Germline V gives CDR1 LGHNA, CDR2 YNFKEQ. The CDR3 consists of 20 residues. The CDR3 here is CASSQDRSGSSSIGANVLTF. DNA of the CDR3: TGTGCCAGCAGCCAAGATAGAAGCGGGAGCAGCTCAATCGGGGCCAACGTCCTGACTTTC.

This clonotype has just a few counts. The rearrangement links TRBV5-1 to TRBJ2-2; the D gene is possibly TRBD1 (5 bases). Trimming removed 4 bases at V and 3 bases at J, with 7 bases between. In germline, CDR1 is SGHRS, CDR2 YFSETQ. This CDR3 is built from 13 residues. Here the CDR3 DNA reads TGCGCCAGCAGCACAGGTTACACCGGGGAGCTGTTTTTT. It codes for CASSTGYTGELFF.

This clonotype appeared a few times. This clone may be a read error of a much larger clone one base away. This sequence joins TRBV11-3 and TRBJ2-1, with D hard to call. The CDR3 extends over 12 amino acids. Germline CDR1 reads SGHNT; CDR2 reads YENEEA. CDR3 protein: CASNLNANEQFF. The CDR3 DNA is TGTGCCAGCAACTTAAATGCCAATGAGCAGTTCTTC.

In this sample, this clonotype turned up once. The junction shows a germline mismatch at one end, possibly a read error. The chain couples TRBV14 to TRBJ1-1, with D uncertain. The germline CDR1 and CDR2 sequences are SGHDN and FVKESK. There are 12 residues in the CDR3. The CDR3 spells CASSQDRAEASF. Here the CDR3 DNA reads TGTGCCAGCAGCCAAGACCGGGCCGAAGCCTCCTTT. Variable domain in full (rest from reference TRBV14 and TRBJ1-1): EAGVTQFPSHSVIEKGQTVTLRCDPISGHDNLYWYRRVMGKEIKFLLHFVKESKQDESGMPNNRFLAERTGGTYSTLKVQPAELEDSGVYFCASSQDRAEASFGQGTRLTVV.

Note on this clonotype: This sequence may be a read error, since a much larger clone differs from it by one base. The rearrangement uses TRBV4-1 and TRBJ2-1; the match to TRBD2 covers 8 bases. There are 20 residues in the CDR3. Germline lookup yields CDR1 MGHRA and CDR2 YSYEKL. With V trimmed by 1 base and J by 0 bases, 14 bases remained unmatched. CDR3 region: CASSQGRIRAGGSSYNEQFF. The CDR3, as DNA: TGCGCCAGCAGCCAAGGTCGAATACGGGCGGGGGGCTCCTCCTACAATGAGCAGTTCTTC.

The genes are TRBV12-3 or TRBV12-4 and TRBJ1-2, with a tentative D call TRBD1 (6 bases). The CDR3 runs to 15 residues. The CDR3 bases are TGTGCTGGCAGCCCGGAGAAAGACAGGCCGTCAGTCTGCACCTTC. This codes for CAGSPEKDRPSVCTF.

This clonotype was picked up many times. V gene TRBV10-3 combines with J gene TRBJ2-7, with unresolved D. Trimming removed 3 bases at V and 6 bases at J, with 6 bases between. CDR1 ENHRY and CDR2 SYGVKD come from the germline V gene. The CDR3 totals 11 residues. The CDR3 spells CAISERSEQYF. For the CDR3, the DNA is TGTGCCATCAGTGAACGGAGCGAGCAGTACTTC.

This clonotype appeared a single time. The CDR3 loop reads CASSGKESRRITYEQYF. The CDR3 nucleotides read TGTGCCAGCAGTGGCAAGGAAAGCAGACGTATAACCTACGAGCAGTACTTC. This chain connects TRBV2 to TRBJ2-7; D call uncertain. CDR3 length: 17 amino acids. Germline CDR1 reads SNHLY; CDR2 reads FYNNEI. V was trimmed by 4 bases and J by 2 bases, leaving 21 bases between them.

A note on this clonotype: A much bigger clone sits one base away, suggesting this may be a read error. The genes are TRBV29-1 and TRBJ2-7; maybe TRBD1 (6 bases). V shed 3 bases and J shed 5 bases, with 11 bases lying between them. Per the germline V gene, CDR1 is SQVTM and CDR2 is ANQGSEA. The CDR3 is made up of 12 amino acids. The CDR3 nucleotides read TGCAGCGTTGATGAGGACAGCAACGAGCAGTACTTC. Its protein product is CSVDEDSNEQYF.

Concerning this clonotype itself: A much larger clone is a single base away; this may be a read error. The CDR3: CSTEGYEQYF. The CDR3 coding sequence is TGCTCCACTGAGGGCTACGAGCAGTACTTC. V is TRBV6-2 or TRBV6-3 and J is TRBJ2-7; D might be TRBD2 (5 bases). The CDR3 is made up of 10 amino acids. Germline assignment: CDR1 MNHEY and CDR2 SVGEGT.

In this sample, this clonotype turned up a few times. The chain couples TRBV24-1 to TRBJ2-2, with 12 bases fitting TRBD1. Trimming cost V 4 bases and J 9 bases; bases outside gene matches: 8. Germline CDR1 reads KGHDR; CDR2 reads SFDVKD. CDR3 length equals 16 residues. DNA of the CDR3: TGTGCCACCAGTGAGTCCGGGACAGGGGGCTTATGGGAGCTGTTTTTT. Translating gives CATSESGTGGLWELFF.

A single count supports this clonotype. The rearrangement links TRBV6-5 to TRBJ2-5; 7 bases are a match to TRBD1. CDR1 MNHEY and CDR2 SVGAGI come from the germline V gene. V shed 5 bases and J 11 bases; nucleotides not matched to a gene: 11. This CDR3 region has 13 residues. CDR3 sequence (DNA): TGTGCCAGCAGTCTAATCCCGGGACAGCGTCAGTACTTC. This gives the protein CASSLIPGQRQYF.

Regarding this clonotype: A read error is possible here, since a much larger clone lies one base away. V and J are TRBV10-3 and TRBJ1-4; D uncertain. The V gene lost 6 bases and the J gene lost 5 bases, with 13 bases spanning the gap. This CDR3 region has 14 residues. Germline V CDR1 and CDR2: ENHRY, SYGVKD. The CDR3 is CAISQPGSNEKLFF. The CDR3 DNA reads as TGTGCCATCAGCCAGCCCGGGAGCAATGAAAAACTGTTTTTT.

Worth noting for this clonotype: The CDR3 carries no conserved terminal phenylalanine or tryptophan, so it likely arises from a read error. The J gene is TRBJ2-7, the V gene TRBV29-1, with TRBD2 matching 10 bases. With V trimmed by 0 bases and J by 10 bases, 9 bases remained unmatched. Germline V gene sequence: CDR1 SQVTM, CDR2 ANQGSEA. The CDR3 totals 14 residues. For the CDR3, the DNA is TGCAGCGTTGAAGACCTAGCGGGAGTCTCCGATCAGTACCTC. It encodes CSVEDLAGVSDQYL.

The rearrangement uses TRBV11-2 and TRBJ2-5; 10 bases agree with TRBD2. The length of the CDR3 is 16 residues. Per germline, CDR1 SGHAT and CDR2 FQNNGV. CDR3 sequence reads: CVSSLGGAGGPETQYF. In DNA form, the CDR3 reads TGTGTCAGTAGCTTGGGAGGAGCGGGAGGGCCGGAGACCCAGTACTTC.

The chain recombines TRBV7-9 with TRBJ2-7, with unresolved D. The germline gives CDR1 SEHNR, CDR2 FQNEAQ (reference sequence). There are 12 residues in the CDR3. The V end was cut by 1 base, the J end by 5 bases, with 6 bases between. DNA for the CDR3: TGTGCCAGCAGCTTAGGAGTAAACGAGCAGTACTTC. This encodes CASSLGVNEQYF.

Remarks on this clonotype: A clone one base away is much larger, so this may be a read error. V is TRBV4-1 and J is TRBJ1-3, with D perhaps TRBD1 (5 bases). In germline, CDR1 is MGHRA, CDR2 YSYEKL. The CDR3 covers 17 residues. CDR3 bases: TGCGCCAGCTGCCAAGTCCCAGGGAAGGTTGCTGGAAACACCATATATTTT. Amino acids: CASCQVPGKVAGNTIYF.

The rearrangement links TRBV6-5 to TRBJ2-7; weak D call: TRBD2 (5 bases). The CDR3 has 16 amino acids. Germline V CDR1 and CDR2: MNHEY, SVGAGI. The V gene lost 8 bases and the J gene lost 1 base, with 21 bases spanning the gap. CDR3: CASGSPRTLVSYEQYF. Here the CDR3 DNA reads TGTGCCAGCGGTTCCCCTCGGACTCTGGTTTCCTACGAGCAGTACTTC.

Turning to this clonotype: The germline gene is not matched at one end of the junction; a read error may be the cause. The chain joins TRBV11-1 to TRBJ2-7, with D maybe TRBD2 (6 bases). The CDR3 runs to 18 residues. Germline V gives CDR1 SGHAT, CDR2 FQDESV (reference sequence). The CDR3 nucleotides are TGTGTCAGCAGCTTTCGACCCTCAAGCGGGTTAAGCTCCTACGAGCAGTACTTC. Protein sequence: CVSSFRPSSGLSSYEQYF.